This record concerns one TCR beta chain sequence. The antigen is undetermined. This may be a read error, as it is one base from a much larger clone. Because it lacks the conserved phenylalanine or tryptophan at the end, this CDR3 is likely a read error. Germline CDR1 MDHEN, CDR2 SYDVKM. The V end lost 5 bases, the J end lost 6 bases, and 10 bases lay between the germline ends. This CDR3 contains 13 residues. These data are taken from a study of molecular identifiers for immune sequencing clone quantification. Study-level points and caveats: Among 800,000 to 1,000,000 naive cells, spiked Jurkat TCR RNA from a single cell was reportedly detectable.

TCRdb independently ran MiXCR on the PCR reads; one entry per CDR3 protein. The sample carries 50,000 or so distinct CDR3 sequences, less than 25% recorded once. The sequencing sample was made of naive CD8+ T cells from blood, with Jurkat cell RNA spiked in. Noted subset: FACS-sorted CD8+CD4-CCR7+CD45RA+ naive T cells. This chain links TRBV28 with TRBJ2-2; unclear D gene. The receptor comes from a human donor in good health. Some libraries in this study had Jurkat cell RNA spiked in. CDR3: CASSPLRAGELFL. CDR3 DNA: TGTGCCAGCAGTCCTCTTAGGGCCGGGGAGCTGTTTCTT.